A selection of T cell receptor beta chains follows, all from one sample in a study of glioma-infiltrating T cells. TCRdb itself ran the multiplex PCR reads through MiXCR, one entry per CDR3 protein. The sample includes around 390,000 distinct CDR3 sequences, more than 35% of them seen just once. The specimen sequenced was glioma tissue, nonneoplastic brain tissue, or PBMCs (not recorded which). These receptors originate from a human donor with low-grade glioma or glioblastoma, undergoing nonglioma brain surgery, or in good health (not recorded which). CDR3s include the opening cysteine and the closing phenylalanine or tryptophan. The D gene is left open where the match is weak. The size field is filled for only some rows; it gives once, few, many or a size class.

TRBV28	few	.	TRBJ1-3	13	TGTGCCAGCAGTTTCAACTCTGGAAACACCATATATTTT	CASSFNSGNTIYF
TRBV29-1	.	.	TRBJ2-1	11	TGCAGCGTTGAAGTTTTTAGTGAGCAGCTCTTC	CSVEVFSEQLF
TRBV15	many	.	TRBJ1-1	14	TGTGCCACCAGCAGAGTCGTGGGTGGGACTGAAGCTTTCTTT	CATSRVVGGTEAFF
TRBV20-1	few	.	TRBJ1-1	14	TGCAGTGCTAGAGAAGGGGGGGGGCTCACTGAAGCTTTCTTT	CSAREGGGLTEAFF
TRBV20-1	.	TRBD1	TRBJ2-7	15	TGCAGTACCCCGGGACACCTCTCAGGGGGCTACGGGCAGTACTTC	CSTPGHLSGGYGQYF
TRBV2	.	TRBD1	TRBJ1-1	17	TGTGCCAGCAGTTGGACAGGGGGCAAAGGGGTTAGCAGTGAAGCTTTCTTT	CASSWTGGKGVSSEAFF
TRBV6-1	few	.	TRBJ2-1	16	TGTGCCAGCAGTGAGCCCGGGACTTTCTCCTACAATGAGCAGTTCTTC	CASSEPGTFSYNEQFF
TRBV6-5	.	TRBD2	TRBJ2-7	16	TGTGCCGGCAGTTACGGTGAAGGACTAGCGGGATACGAGCAGTACTTC	CAGSYGEGLAGYEQYF
TRBV20-1	few	TRBD2	TRBJ2-5	13	TGCAGTGCTAAAGCGGGATGGGAAGAGACCCAGTACTTC	CSAKAGWEETQYF
TRBV20-1	few	.	TRBJ2-1	14	TGCAGTGCTAGAGTGGTGAACTCCTACAATGAGCAGTTCTTC	CSARVVNSYNEQFF
TRBV28	.	.	TRBJ2-1	17	TGTGCCAGCAGTTGGGCAGGCTACGAAAGCTCCTACAATGAGCAGTTCTTC	CASSWAGYESSYNEQFF